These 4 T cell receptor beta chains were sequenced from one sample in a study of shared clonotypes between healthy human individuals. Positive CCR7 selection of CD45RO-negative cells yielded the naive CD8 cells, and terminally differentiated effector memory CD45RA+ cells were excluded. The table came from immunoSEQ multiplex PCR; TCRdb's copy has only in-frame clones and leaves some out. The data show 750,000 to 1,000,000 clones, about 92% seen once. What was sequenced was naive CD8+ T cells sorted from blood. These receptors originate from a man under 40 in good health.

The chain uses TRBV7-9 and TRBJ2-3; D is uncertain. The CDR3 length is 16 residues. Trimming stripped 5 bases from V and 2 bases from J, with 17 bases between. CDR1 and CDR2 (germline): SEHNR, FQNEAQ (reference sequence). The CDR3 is CASSQNARGPTDTQYF. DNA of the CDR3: TGTGCCAGCAGCCAAAACGCTCGCGGCCCCACAGATACGCAGTATTTT.

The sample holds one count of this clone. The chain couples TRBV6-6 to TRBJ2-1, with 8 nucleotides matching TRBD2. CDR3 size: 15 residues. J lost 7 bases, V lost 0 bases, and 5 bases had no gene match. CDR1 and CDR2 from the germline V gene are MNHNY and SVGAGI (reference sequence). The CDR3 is CASSYSRERENEQFF. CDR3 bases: TGTGCCAGCAGTTACTCGAGGGAGCGGGAGAATGAGCAGTTCTTC.

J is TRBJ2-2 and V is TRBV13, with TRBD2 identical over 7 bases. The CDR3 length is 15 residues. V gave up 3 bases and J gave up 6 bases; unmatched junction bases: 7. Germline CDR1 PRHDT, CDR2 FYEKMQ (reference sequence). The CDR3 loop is CASSFLSGGAGELFF. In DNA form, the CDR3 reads TGTGCCAGCAGCTTTTTGTCGGGAGGTGCCGGGGAGCTGTTTTTT.

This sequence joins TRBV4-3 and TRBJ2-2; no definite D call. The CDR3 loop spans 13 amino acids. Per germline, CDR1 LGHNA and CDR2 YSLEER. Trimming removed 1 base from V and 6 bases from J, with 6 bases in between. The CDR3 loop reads CASSQVLPGELFF. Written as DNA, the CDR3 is TGCGCCAGCAGCCAAGTTCTCCCCGGGGAGCTGTTTTTT.